The 14 T cell receptor beta chains below come from one sample, sequenced in a study of blood T cell repertoires in COVID-19 (dated by TCRdb to the early 2020s). Library generation was performed with the immunoSEQ multiplex PCR assay. The table comes from immuneACCESS by way of TCRdb, which keeps in-frame sequences with V and J called. Part of the clones is missing from these tables; in studies checked, under half for an unresolved V gene and the rest for unknown reasons. Across this sample there are hundreds of thousands of clones, with around nine tenths seen only once. About an eighth of the sample belongs to the ten largest clones. The sample comprised peripheral blood. The source is a woman between 70 and 85 years old with COVID-19, enrolled during active disease.

The chain employs TRBV28 and TRBJ2-1, with no clear D. CDR1 and CDR2 (germline): MDHEN, SYDVKM. There are 13 residues in the CDR3. The germline V and J ends were trimmed by 6 bases and 6 bases, with 12 bases remaining between them. The CDR3 is CASSLAVRNEQFF. For the CDR3, the DNA is TGTGCCAGCAGCCTGGCCGTCCGCAATGAGCAGTTCTTC.

This clone turned up a few times. This chain uses TRBV9 with TRBJ2-7, with a possible D match to TRBD1 (5 bases). The V end lost 4 bases, the J end lost 0 bases, and 11 bases lay between the germline ends. The CDR3 length is 14 residues. Germline-derived CDR1 and CDR2 are SGDLS and YYNGEE. The CDR3 sequence: CASSFQGSSYEQYF. The CDR3 DNA reads TGTGCCAGCAGCTTTCAGGGTAGCTCCTACGAGCAGTACTTC.

CDR3 coding DNA: TGTGCCAGCAGTGACAGGGTCGCTGAAGCTTTCTTT. Amino acids: CASSDRVAEAFF. The chain links TRBV12-3 or TRBV12-4 to TRBJ1-1; 7 nucleotides line up with TRBD1. The CDR3 loop spans 12 amino acids. Trimming at V came to 5 bases and at J to 6 bases, leaving 3 bases not matched to a gene.

The chain carries TRBV30 and TRBJ2-3; 8 positions match TRBD1. The V gene's germline CDR1 is GTSNPN and CDR2 SVGIG (reference sequence). The CDR3 totals 12 residues. The trim removed 6 bases at V and 5 bases at J, leaving 4 bases unmatched. The DNA for the CDR3 is TGTGCCTGTGGACAGGGCAAAGATACGCAGTATTTT. This gives the protein CACGQGKDTQYF.

The chain joins TRBV11-2 to TRBJ2-1; 7 nucleotides agree with TRBD2. The CDR3 is 15 amino acids. Trimming removed 4 bases from V and 1 base from J; junction bases left unmatched: 4. Germline values: CDR1 SGHAT, CDR2 FQNNGV. This CDR3 is CASSSDGGSYNEQFF. The DNA of the CDR3 is TGTGCCAGCAGCTCCGACGGGGGGTCCTACAATGAGCAGTTCTTC.

A single count supports this clone. J is TRBJ2-7 and V is TRBV18; maybe TRBD2 (5 bases). Germline lookup yields CDR1 KGHSH and CDR2 LQKENI. CDR3 length: 14 amino acids. Trimming took 0 bases from V and 2 from J, leaving 8 bases between them. CDR3 region: CASSPPTNPYEQYF. The CDR3 DNA reads as TGTGCCAGCTCACCACCGACTAACCCCTACGAGCAGTACTTC.

In its sample, this clone was seen once. The chain recombines TRBV2 with TRBJ1-4; a possible D gene is TRBD1 (5 bases). The CDR3 runs to 14 residues. CDR1 SNHLY and CDR2 FYNNEI come from the germline V gene. V lost 7 bases and J 1 base, leaving 10 bases between the germline ends. The CDR3 sequence: CASIRQKTNEKLFF. The CDR3 DNA reads TGTGCCAGCATTCGACAGAAAACTAATGAAAAACTGTTTTTT. Supplemented by reference TRBV2 and TRBJ1-4, the full variable domain reads EPEVTQTPSHQVTQMGQEVILRCVPISNHLYFYWYRQILGQKVEFLVSFYNNEISEKSEIFDDQFSVERPDGSNFTLKIRSTKLEDSAMYFCASIRQKTNEKLFFGSGTQLSVL.

This chain uses TRBV6-5 with TRBJ1-1; TRBD1 agrees at 7 bases. This CDR3 has 14 residues. Looked up from germline, CDR1 is MNHEY and CDR2 is SVGAGI. After removal of 2 bases from V and 4 bases from J, the junction contained 4 bases not matched to a gene. The CDR3, as DNA: TGTGCCAGCAGTTACAGGGGGCAAGGCACTGAAGCTTTCTTT. This gives the protein CASSYRGQGTEAFF.

V usage is TRBV29-1 and J usage is TRBJ1-2, with D maybe TRBD1 (5 bases). Germline CDR1 SQVTM, CDR2 ANQGSEA. The CDR3 runs 12 residues. The V end lost 5 bases, the J end lost 4 bases, and 11 bases lay between the germline ends. CDR3 bases: TGCAGCGTTAGGGGCGATGCCTATGGCTACACCTTC. It specifies CSVRGDAYGYTF.

The chain employs TRBV6-6 and TRBJ2-5, with D possibly matching TRBD2 (5 bases). Per germline, CDR1 MNHNY and CDR2 SVGAGI (reference sequence). Trimming shortened V by 6 bases and J by 4 bases, and 15 bases separated the two germline ends. There are 14 residues in the CDR3. CDR3 in amino acids: CASREQGLGETQYF. The CDR3 DNA reads TGTGCCAGCAGGGAACAAGGACTGGGAGAGACCCAGTACTTC.

This chain uses TRBV19 with TRBJ2-7, with a weak D call TRBD2 (6 bases). In germline, CDR1 is LNHDA, CDR2 SQIVND (reference sequence). The germline V and J ends were trimmed by 6 bases and 3 bases, with 18 bases remaining between them. The CDR3 totals 15 residues. The DNA of the CDR3 is TGTGCCAGTAGCCTAGCCTGGGGGGAGGTCTACGAGCAGTACTTC. It encodes CASSLAWGEVYEQYF.

V and J are TRBV11-2 and TRBJ2-7; tentatively, D is TRBD2 (5 bases). Trimming removed 5 bases at V and 0 bases at J, with 11 bases between. Looked up from germline, CDR1 is SGHAT and CDR2 is FQNNGV. This CDR3 has 14 amino acids. CDR3 protein: CASSKDSSSYEQYF. CDR3 nucleotides: TGTGCCAGCAGCAAGGACTCAAGCTCCTACGAGCAGTACTTC.

This sequence joins TRBV5-1 and TRBJ2-3, with 11 bases that match TRBD1. The CDR3 has 14 amino acids. Germline assignment: CDR1 SGHRS and CDR2 YFSETQ. J gave up 5 bases and V 5 bases, and 4 bases lay outside the gene matches. The CDR3, as DNA: TGCGCCAGCAGTAGGGGACAGGGGGTAGATACGCAGTATTTT. It translates to CASSRGQGVDTQYF. The whole variable domain, remainder taken from reference TRBV5-1 and TRBJ2-3, is KAGVTQTPRYLIKTRGQQVTLSCSPISGHRSVSWYQQTPGQGLQFLFEYFSETQRNKGNFPGRFSGRQFSNSRSEMNVSTLELGDSALYLCASSRGQGVDTQYFGPGTRLTVL.

The chain employs TRBV5-1 and TRBJ2-2; 9 bases line up with TRBD2. The germline V gene encodes CDR1 SGHRS and CDR2 YFSETQ. V trimming: 0 bases; J trimming: 6 bases; junction bases outside the gene matches: 0. The CDR3 runs to 14 residues. This chain's CDR3 is CASSLERGAGELFF. The CDR3 DNA is TGCGCCAGCAGCTTGGAGCGGGGGGCCGGGGAGCTGTTTTTT.